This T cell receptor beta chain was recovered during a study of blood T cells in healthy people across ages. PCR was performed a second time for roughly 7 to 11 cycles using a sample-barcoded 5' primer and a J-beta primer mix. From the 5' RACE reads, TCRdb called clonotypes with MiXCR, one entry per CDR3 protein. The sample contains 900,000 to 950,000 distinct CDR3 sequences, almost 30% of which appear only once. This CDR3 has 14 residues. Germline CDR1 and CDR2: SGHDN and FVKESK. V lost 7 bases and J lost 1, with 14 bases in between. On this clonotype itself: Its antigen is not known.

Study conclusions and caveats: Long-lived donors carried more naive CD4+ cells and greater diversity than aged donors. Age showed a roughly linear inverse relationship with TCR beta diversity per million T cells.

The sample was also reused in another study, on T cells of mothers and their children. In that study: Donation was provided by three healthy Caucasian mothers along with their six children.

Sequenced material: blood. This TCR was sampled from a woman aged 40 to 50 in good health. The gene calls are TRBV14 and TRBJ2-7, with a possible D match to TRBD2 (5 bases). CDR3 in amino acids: CASTLKGASYEQYF. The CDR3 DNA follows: TGTGCCAGCACACTGAAGGGAGCGTCCTACGAGCAGTACTTC.